This T cell receptor (beta chain) appears in the sequencing data of a study of shared clonotypes between healthy human individuals. The table came from immunoSEQ multiplex PCR; TCRdb's copy has only in-frame clones and leaves some out. This table has roughly 2.2 million clones, approximately 90% appearing once. CDR3 length: 14 amino acids. Germline-derived CDR1 and CDR2 are MNHEY and SVGAGI. Trimming removed 7 bases at V and 2 bases at J, with 11 bases between. The receptor comes from a man aged 18 to 30 in good health. Some clones in this sample may be carry-over from other donors' samples. The chain combines TRBV6-5 with TRBJ2-2; tentatively, D is TRBD2 (5 bases). The material sequenced was naive CD4+ T cells from PBMCs. Subset defined: CD45RA+ positively selected. As DNA, the CDR3 is TGTGCCAGCACCAACCGGGGTAACACCGGGGAGCTGTTTTTT. Protein sequence: CASTNRGNTGELFF.